This TCR beta chain was sequenced during a study of long-term antiretroviral therapy in people with HIV (dated by TCRdb to 2022 to 2024). At the level of the whole study: The earliest samples were collected roughly a decade before the 2015 WHO recommendation for immediate ART, at a time when ART was usually postponed until CD4 counts fell. This retrospective serial study examined whether starting ART and sustained HIV suppression were associated with changes in the composition and diversity of the TRB repertoire in peripheral blood. A total of 150 to 200 cryopreserved PBMC samples were contributed to the cohort by 30 adults with confirmed HIV infection, with samples collected serially over a mean of about 6 years (range 1-12). Of the 30 participants with HIV, approximately twelve were female. No cross-contamination during QIAcube processing turned up in test extractions that ran a monoclonal T-cell line alongside more than 30 polyclonal samples. General study outcomes and caveats: Because PBMC availability was limited, only the TCR beta chain was sequenced, with no alpha chain pairing. No data were available on ART adherence, viral resistance or therapy changes, limiting inferences about post-ART repertoire changes. The samples span the years 2004 to 2017, and the ART regimens used may be less effective than current regimens. Starting ART was linked to a significant rise in TRB diversity, yet even after long-term ART the diversity remained significantly lower than in transplant donor controls. HIV repertoires had narrower CDR3 length ranges than controls, and the network structure suggested an antigen-experienced repertoire that shifted only slightly toward naive after ART. The repertoire was dominated across all time points by expanded TRB clones identified before ART initiation, although this dominance was seen to fluctuate and to decrease in many PLHIV after ART. Because pre-ART samples had limited cell numbers, profiling was done on unsorted PBMC rather than on sorted CD4+ and CD8+ T cells.

Participants were included only if at least one PBMC sample before ART initiation and at least two post-ART samples were available. All participants with HIV were treated in the United States of America. Before DNA extraction, cryopreserved samples of about 0.9-11 million PBMC were thawed and then washed. At the time of the earliest PBMC sample, participants with HIV were aged between about 23 and 54 years. PBMC samples from each participant spanned 1-4 timepoints before ART initiation and 2-8 timepoints after ART initiation, with a median of 7 samples. For every participant, serial HIV viral load, CD4+ T-cell count, ART history and demographic data were obtained. Using a Qiagen kit on a QIAcube, genomic DNA was extracted from unsorted PBMC, with samples processed in batches of 12. The immunoSEQ hsTCRB v3.0 assay was used at survey level resolution to sequence the TRB variable region. A depth of about 40,000-55,000 T-cell genomes per sample was targeted for TRB sequencing. Pooled TRB libraries were sequenced on an Illumina MiSeq with a v3 150-cycle kit. In the original analysis: Repertoire analysis ran in R within a reproducible Nextflow workflow covering QC, data transformation and analysis. LymphoSeq2, an R package for exploring AIRR-Seq data, was used to implement the custom analyses. After excluding a few samples that yielded fewer than 5000 total TRB sequences, some 190 HIV repertoires remained for analysis. Among the 188 retained HIV repertoires, 59 were collected before ART initiation and 120 to 140 were collected after ART initiation. Repertoires were downsampled to 5000 TRB nucleotide sequences, and summary statistics were averaged over 100 downsampling iterations. Only TRB sequences with CDR3 regions of at least seven amino acids were retained for analysis. Diversity was assessed using a clonality score derived from Shannon entropy and using the Gini coefficient. Repertoire networks linked the top 5000 CDR3 amino acid sequences whenever two sequences differed by an edit distance of one. For TRB CDR3 amino acid sequences, antigen specificity groups and MHC restriction were predicted with GLIPH2. To flag known associations with CMV, EBV, HIV or tissue antigens, CDR3 amino acid sequences were compared against VDJdb and McPAS-TCR. Pre-ART, post-ART and control groups were compared with Wilcoxon signed-rank tests and Holm-Bonferroni correction. TCRdb carries this immuneACCESS record with in-frame sequences only. Its versions omit some clonotypes, under half of them owing to an unresolved V gene in the studies checked, with the rest unexplained. V, J and clone size reflect that table, while D and trimming were determined from the DNA. For this sample the table gives approximately 26,000 clones, of which about four fifths were detected only once. The ten largest clonotypes hold less than 8% of the sample.

According to the germline V gene, CDR1 reads MNHNS and CDR2 reads SASEGT. Counted from cysteine to phenylalanine, this CDR3 has 14 amino acids. CDR3 DNA is the only sequence kept; it has 42 bases, read in frame from the first base. Trimming takes 7 bases from V and 1 base from J, and the germline ends sit 11 bases apart. As to this clone: This clone's antigen is unknown. No quality values exist for individual bases; no much larger clone is one base distant.

The input for sequencing was unsorted PBMCs, taken 0.4 years after starting antiretroviral therapy. The sequence derives from a man between 18 and 29 years old with HIV. The sequence is built from TRBV6-1 and TRBJ1-5, with the D gene not clear enough to name. In nucleotide form, the sequence is TGTGCCAGCAAGCAGGAGGGCAGCAATCAGCCCCAGCATTTT. It translates as CASKQEGSNQPQHF.